This T cell receptor (beta chain) was profiled in a study of T cells after yellow fever vaccination. Study-level findings and limits: Secondary responses were weaker yet peaked faster, day 5 versus 15. Re-detected after boosting: most primary clones, 96% of CD4 and roughly 88% of CD8. The appearance of a small share of clonotypes in both CD4 and CD8 compartments was observed.

TCRdb fed the 5' RACE reads into MiXCR, producing one record per CDR3 protein. This table holds approximately 550,000 distinct CDR3 sequences, approximately 21% found once. The germline V and J ends were trimmed by 7 bases and 1 base, with 15 bases remaining between them. Germline CDR1 and CDR2: LNHDA and SQIVND (reference sequence). This CDR3 spans 15 amino acids. Comments on this clonotype: Its antigen is currently unknown.

This TCR was recovered from a man aged 25-40 years who received the YFV17D yellow fever vaccine. The chain combines TRBV19 with TRBJ2-3, with D perhaps TRBD1 (6 bases). This sample comprised PBMCs, obtained 15 days after the yellow fever booster vaccination. In DNA form, the CDR3 reads TGTGCCAGTAAAATAGGGGGTCCAGGCACAGATACGCAGTATTTT. Protein sequence: CASKIGGPGTDTQYF. The variable domain in full, completed from reference TRBV19 and TRBJ2-3, reads DGGITQSPKYLFRKEGQNVTLSCEQNLNHDAMYWYRQDPGQGLRLIYYSQIVNDFQKGDIAEGYSVSREKKESFPLTVTSAQKNPTAFYLCASKIGGPGTDTQYFGPGTRLTVL.